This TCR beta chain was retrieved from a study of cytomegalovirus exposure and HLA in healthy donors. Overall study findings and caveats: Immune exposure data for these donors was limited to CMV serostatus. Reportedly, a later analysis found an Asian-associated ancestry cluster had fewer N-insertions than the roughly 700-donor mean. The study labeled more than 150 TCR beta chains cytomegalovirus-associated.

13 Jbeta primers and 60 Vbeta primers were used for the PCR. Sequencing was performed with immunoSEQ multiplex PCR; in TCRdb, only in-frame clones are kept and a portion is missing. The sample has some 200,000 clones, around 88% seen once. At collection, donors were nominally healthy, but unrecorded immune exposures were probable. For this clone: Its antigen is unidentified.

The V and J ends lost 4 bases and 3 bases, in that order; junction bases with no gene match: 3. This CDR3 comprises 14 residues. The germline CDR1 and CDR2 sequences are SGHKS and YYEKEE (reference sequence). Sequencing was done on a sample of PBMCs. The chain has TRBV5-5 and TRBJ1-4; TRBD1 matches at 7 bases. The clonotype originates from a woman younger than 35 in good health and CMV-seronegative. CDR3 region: CASSPGQPNEKLFF. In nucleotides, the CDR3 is TGTGCCAGCAGCCCGGGACAGCCTAATGAAAAACTGTTTTTT.